A single sample gave rise to the 2 T cell receptor beta chains below, sequenced in a study of OX40 agonist ivuxolimab in advanced cancers. Clones were read by immunoSEQ multiplex PCR, and TCRdb kept only the in-frame ones, dropping some. This sample has about 36,000 clones, with 88% found just once. The sequenced sample was CD4+ or CD8+ T cells sorted from blood, obtained in a trial of the OX40 agonist ivuxolimab. These receptors originate from an adult with an advanced solid tumor such as melanoma, head and neck, liver or kidney cancer.

The J gene is TRBJ2-7, the V gene TRBV30, with D possibly matching TRBD1 (6 bases). The CDR3 runs 14 residues. Germline CDR1 GTSNPN, CDR2 SVGIG (reference sequence). Trimming left V 6 bases short and J 2 bases short, with 17 bases between. CDR3 nucleotides: TGTGCCTGTACCCGCCTGGACAGAACCTACGAGCAGTACTTC. Protein sequence: CACTRLDRTYEQYF.

The J gene is TRBJ2-1, the V gene TRBV9; TRBD1 is a possible D gene (6 bases). The CDR3 sequence is 16 residues long. Germline V CDR1 and CDR2: SGDLS, YYNGEE. The germline V and J ends were trimmed by 0 bases and 4 bases, with 14 bases remaining between them. Here the CDR3 DNA reads TGTGCCAGCAGCGTAGGTGGGACATCTTTATACAATGAGCAGTTCTTC. Translated, it gives CASSVGGTSLYNEQFF. The variable domain in full, completed from reference TRBV9 and TRBJ2-1, reads DSGVTQTPKHLITATGQRVTLRCSPRSGDLSVYWYQQSLDQGLQFLIQYYNGEERAKGNILERFSAQQFPDLHSELNLSSLELGDSALYFCASSVGGTSLYNEQFFGPGTRLTVL.